The 8 T cell receptor beta chains listed next were all sequenced from one sample in a study of shared clonotypes between healthy human individuals. The method was immunoSEQ multiplex PCR; TCRdb's version includes in-frame clones alone and lacks a portion of them. This sample has 450,000 or so clones, with 77% found just once. Sequencing input: PBMCs. These receptors were collected from a woman between 40 and 55 years old in good health. Some clones in this sample may be carry-over from other donors' samples.

This clone occurred once. CDR3 bases: TGTGCCAGCAGCCGAACCCGGACAGGGATCAACGAGCAGTACTTC. It yields the protein CASSRTRTGINEQYF. The chain joins TRBV11-3 to TRBJ2-7, with 8 bases fitting TRBD1. Looked up from germline, CDR1 is SGHNT and CDR2 is YENEEA. V dropped 5 bases and J dropped 5; count of bases not matched to a gene: 11. This CDR3 is 15 amino acids long. The entire variable domain, with the rest obtained from reference TRBV11-3 and TRBJ2-7, is as follows: EAGVVQSPRYKIIEKKQPVAFWCNPISGHNTLYWYLQNLGQGPELLIRYENEEAVDDSQLPKDRFSAERLKGVDSTLKIQPAELGDSAVYLCASSRTRTGINEQYFGPGTRLTVT.

This clone was seen once. V gene TRBV11-2 combines with J gene TRBJ2-2; no clear D gene. V lost 5 bases and J 1 base, leaving 14 bases between the germline ends. Germline-derived CDR1 and CDR2 are SGHAT and FQNNGV. This CDR3 has 16 residues. For the CDR3, the DNA is TGTGCCAGCAGCCCGCCAGGCGGTTGGAACACCGGGGAGCTGTTTTTT. Protein: CASSPPGGWNTGELFF.

This clone was recorded a few times. The V and J genes are TRBV6-6 and TRBJ2-7; tentatively, D is TRBD1 or TRBD2 (5 bases each). This CDR3 is built from 14 residues. The germline gives CDR1 MNHNY, CDR2 SVGAGI (reference sequence). V was shortened by 5 bases and J by 2 bases, with 13 bases between the two germline ends. The CDR3 DNA follows: TGTGCCAGCAGTCTATCTGGGACCGCCTACGAGCAGTACTTC. Its translation: CASSLSGTAYEQYF.

The rearrangement joins TRBV18 to TRBJ2-5, with 7 bases aligning to TRBD2. The DNA matches TRBJ2-7 better at its end, which makes the J call doubtful. Germline CDR1 KGHSH, CDR2 LQKENI. The CDR3 covers 15 residues. CDR3: CASSPPAGDSYEQYF. Here the CDR3 DNA reads TGTGCCAGCTCACCACCGGCGGGAGATTCCTACGAGCAGTACTTC.

This clone showed up just once. This chain connects TRBV5-1 to TRBJ1-4; D is ambiguous. The V gene lost 0 bases and the J gene lost 1 base, with 7 bases spanning the gap. CDR3 length: 15 residues. Germline CDR1 SGHRS, CDR2 YFSETQ. This chain's CDR3 is CASSLVGETNEKLFF. CDR3 DNA: TGCGCCAGCAGCTTGGTCGGGGAAACTAATGAAAAACTGTTTTTT.

This sequence joins TRBV5-1 and TRBJ2-7, with 10 bases fitting TRBD2. V was clipped by 0 bases and J by 7 bases; unmatched bases: 7. Germline V lookup: CDR1 SGHRS, CDR2 YFSETQ. CDR3 size: 15 residues. CDR3 sequence (DNA): TGCGCCAGCAGCTTGGCCGAGGTAGCGGGAGGTGAGCAGTACTTC. Protein product: CASSLAEVAGGEQYF.

The rearrangement links TRBV19 to TRBJ1-5; 8 bases line up with TRBD1. Trimming at V came to 6 bases and at J to 3 bases, leaving 10 bases not matched to a gene. Germline V lookup: CDR1 LNHDA, CDR2 SQIVND (reference sequence). This CDR3 is built from 16 residues. The CDR3 region has the DNA TGTGCCAGTAGACAGGGGGGGTGGGAGATCAATCAGCCCCAGCATTTT. It codes for CASRQGGWEINQPQHF.

This rearrangement joins TRBV30 to TRBJ1-1; D is unresolved. The CDR3 sequence is 13 residues long. V lost 8 bases and J lost 6, with 19 bases in between. Per germline, CDR1 GTSNPN and CDR2 SVGIG (reference sequence). The CDR3 DNA is TGTGCCGGAATCGTGGGCGGCAGAGCTGAAGCTTTCTTT. Translating it yields CAGIVGGRAEAFF.